The 2 T cell receptor beta chains given below trace back to one sample, sequenced in a study of blood T cell repertoires in COVID-19. The protocol was immunoSEQ multiplex PCR, while the TCRdb copy is restricted to in-frame clones and leaves out a portion. The table includes around 26,000 clones, 85% to 90% detected once. Material for sequencing was peripheral blood. The receptor set was obtained from a man aged 70-80 years with active COVID-19.

The chain has TRBV5-1 and TRBJ2-7, with D perhaps TRBD1 (6 bases). V shed 1 base and J shed 7 bases, with 9 bases lying between them. The CDR3 spans 12 residues. Germline V gives CDR1 SGHRS, CDR2 YFSETQ. CDR3 loop: CASSLLGGEQYF. The CDR3 DNA is TGCGCCAGCAGCTTGTTAGGGGGAGAGCAGTACTTC.

The CDR3 DNA follows: TGTGCCAGCAGCGTCCGGGGGGGCACAGATACGCAGTATTTT. As protein: CASSVRGGTDTQYF. The chain recombines TRBV9 with TRBJ2-3; 7 positions agree with TRBD2. Looked up from germline, CDR1 is SGDLS and CDR2 is YYNGEE. The junction had 1 base not matched to a gene; V was cut back by 2 bases and J by 1 base. This CDR3 is 14 amino acids long.